Presented here are 19 T cell receptor beta chains from one specimen sequenced in a study of shared clonotypes between healthy human individuals. Profiling relied on immunoSEQ multiplex PCR, and the TCRdb table lists in-frame clones only, not all of them. The repertoire holds around 300,000 clones, roughly 87% seen once, with around 16% in the top ten. Sequenced sample: memory CD8+ T cells sorted from blood. Subset meaning: CD45RO+ cells pooled with CCR7-negative TemRA cells. The receptors shown here come from a man in his late teens or twenties in good health.

This clone was recorded only once. This chain links TRBV6-6 with TRBJ2-7; D not resolved. V lost 6 bases to trimming and J lost 3 bases, with 12 bases between them. Per the germline V gene, CDR1 is MNHNY and CDR2 is SVGAGI (reference sequence). This CDR3 has 13 residues. The CDR3 protein is CASRREMGYEQYF. The CDR3 coding sequence is TGTGCCAGCAGGAGAGAAATGGGCTACGAGCAGTACTTC.

The chain links TRBV13 to TRBJ2-6; no reliable D call. CDR1 and CDR2 (germline): PRHDT, FYEKMQ (reference sequence). This CDR3 is built from 16 residues. Trimming removed 6 bases from V and 0 bases from J, with 12 bases in between. The chain's CDR3 is CASSNDGSSGANVLTF. DNA of the CDR3: TGTGCCAGCAGTAACGACGGAAGCTCTGGGGCCAACGTCCTGACTTTC.

This chain links TRBV5-6 with TRBJ1-2; D perhaps matches TRBD1 (5 bases). V lost 0 bases to trimming and J lost 4 bases, with 10 bases between them. This CDR3 contains 14 residues. Germline CDR1 reads SGHDT; CDR2 reads YYEEEE. CDR3 protein: CASSLAGDPYGYTF. The CDR3, as DNA: TGTGCCAGCAGCTTGGCTGGGGACCCCTATGGCTACACCTTC.

This chain links TRBV6-5 with TRBJ2-1; D remains unclear. CDR3 length equals 13 residues. Germline loops: CDR1 MNHEY, CDR2 SVGAGI. V was clipped by 4 bases and J by 3 bases, with 7 bases between them. The CDR3 sequence is CASSFGNYNEQFF. The CDR3 DNA sequence: TGTGCCAGCAGTTTCGGCAACTACAATGAGCAGTTCTTC.

The rearrangement uses TRBV6-6 and TRBJ2-3; D call uncertain. The CDR3 runs 13 residues. The ends were cut back, 1 base at V and 1 base at J, with 3 bases in the middle. Germline V gene lookup returns CDR1 MNHNY and CDR2 SVGAGI (reference sequence). The CDR3 protein is CASSYYGTDTQYF. CDR3 nucleotides: TGTGCCAGCAGTTACTATGGCACAGATACGCAGTATTTT.

The genes are TRBV11-2 and TRBJ2-1, with TRBD2 as a possible D gene (6 bases). The V gene lost 2 bases and the J gene lost 3 bases, with 11 bases spanning the gap. The CDR3 has 15 amino acids. Germline V lookup: CDR1 SGHAT, CDR2 FQNNGV. Here the CDR3 reads CASSLTVGSYNEQFF. The CDR3 region has the DNA TGTGCCAGCAGCTTAACCGTCGGGAGCTACAATGAGCAGTTCTTC.

The CDR3 here is CASSAPTGNTEAFF. The CDR3 region has the DNA TGTGCCAGCAGCGCACCGACCGGGAACACTGAAGCTTTCTTT. The V and J genes are TRBV9 and TRBJ1-1, with D unresolved. V was trimmed by 3 bases and J by 1 base, leaving 10 bases between them. CDR1 is SGDLS, CDR2 YYNGEE, per germline. CDR3 length: 14 amino acids.

The genes are TRBV2 and TRBJ2-1, with D perhaps matching TRBD2 (5 bases). Per the germline V gene, CDR1 is SNHLY and CDR2 is FYNNEI. Trimming stripped 5 bases from V and 0 bases from J, with 17 bases between. The CDR3 is made up of 17 amino acids. The DNA for the CDR3 is TGTGCCAGCAGTCCGGGCCCAGCGGACTCCTCCTACAATGAGCAGTTCTTC. Protein product: CASSPGPADSSYNEQFF.

The rearrangement uses TRBV13 and TRBJ2-2, with D tentatively TRBD2 (6 bases). The length of the CDR3 is 14 residues. Trimming took off 5 bases at V and 4 bases at J, with 11 bases between the two ends. Germline V gene lookup returns CDR1 PRHDT and CDR2 FYEKMQ (reference sequence). The CDR3 loop is CASSDGLLTGELFF. The CDR3 nucleotides read TGTGCCAGCAGCGACGGACTACTCACCGGGGAGCTGTTTTTT. The complete variable domain, with remaining parts taken from reference TRBV13 and TRBJ2-2, reads AAGVIQSPRHLIKEKRETATLKCYPIPRHDTVYWYQQGPGQDPQFLISFYEKMQSDKGSIPDRFSAQQFSDYHSELNMSSLELGDSALYFCASSDGLLTGELFFGEGSRLTVL.

The chain uses TRBV11-2 and TRBJ2-7; 8 bases match TRBD2. V gave up 3 bases and J gave up 0 bases; unmatched junction bases: 4. This CDR3 region has 15 residues. CDR1 and CDR2 from the germline V gene are SGHAT and FQNNGV. For the CDR3, the DNA is TGTGCCAGCAGCTTCATAGCGGGGAGCTCCTACGAGCAGTACTTC. It is translated as CASSFIAGSSYEQYF.

Notes on this clone: This same CDR3 is encoded by further DNA sequences in the sample. The CDR3: CASSLTSGGYNEQFF. As DNA, the CDR3 is TGCGCCAGCAGCTTGACTAGCGGGGGGTACAATGAGCAGTTCTTC. The chain joins TRBV5-1 to TRBJ2-1; 12 bases fit TRBD2. The CDR3 extends over 15 amino acids. Germline V gene sequence: CDR1 SGHRS, CDR2 YFSETQ. V shed 1 base, J shed 4 bases, and the junction held 0 bases outside the gene matches.

This clone was counted only a few times. V gene TRBV7-8 combines with J gene TRBJ2-7, with 7 nucleotides matching TRBD1. This CDR3 region has 13 residues. J lost 6 bases, V lost 5 bases, and 7 bases had no gene match. Germline V gene lookup returns CDR1 SGHVS and CDR2 FQNEAQ. CDR3 amino acids: CASSKGGTTEQYF. The CDR3 DNA reads TGTGCCAGCAGCAAAGGGGGCACGACCGAGCAGTACTTC.

This clone showed up just once. The V gene is TRBV4-1, the J gene TRBJ1-6; D is unresolved. CDR1 and CDR2 from the germline V gene are MGHRA and YSYEKL. The V and J ends lost 4 bases and 0 bases respectively, with 19 bases between them. The CDR3 loop spans 19 amino acids. CDR3 nucleotide sequence: TGCGCCAGCAGCCTTACTAGTAGCGGCAAGTACTCCTATAATTCACCCCTCCACTTT. Amino acid sequence: CASSLTSSGKYSYNSPLHF.

This chain connects TRBV5-1 to TRBJ2-7; 8 bases agree with TRBD1. The CDR3 has 13 amino acids. V trimming: 0 bases; J trimming: 6 bases; junction bases outside the gene matches: 2. Germline V lookup: CDR1 SGHRS, CDR2 YFSETQ. The CDR3 protein is CASSLGTGIEQYF. In DNA form, the CDR3 reads TGCGCCAGCAGCTTGGGGACAGGGATCGAGCAGTACTTC.

The chain carries TRBV27 and TRBJ2-7, with a tentative D call TRBD2 (5 bases). Between the trimmed V and J ends, which lost 3 bases and 2 bases, there was a span of 14 bases. The CDR3 is made up of 15 amino acids. Per germline, CDR1 MNHEY and CDR2 SMNVEV (reference sequence). CDR3 coding DNA: TGTGCCAGCAGTTTTTTTAAAGAGGGTGCCTACGAGCAGTACTTC. It specifies CASSFFKEGAYEQYF.

The J gene is TRBJ2-1, the V gene TRBV27, with 7 positions matching TRBD2. Germline CDR1 reads MNHEY; CDR2 reads SMNVEV (reference sequence). This CDR3 region has 14 residues. The J segment lost 4 bases and the V segment lost 5 bases, leaving 5 bases of the junction unmatched. CDR3 nucleotide sequence: TGTGCCAGCAGTCCGCGGGGGTTGTACAATGAGCAGTTCTTC. Protein product: CASSPRGLYNEQFF.

The chain links TRBV9 to TRBJ1-5; TRBD1 matches at 7 bases. Germline loops: CDR1 SGDLS, CDR2 YYNGEE. V lost 0 bases, J lost 5 bases, and 2 bases stayed unmatched. The CDR3 spans 14 residues. Here the CDR3 DNA reads TGTGCCAGCAGCGTAGGAGGGGGCTATCAGCCCCAGCATTTT. Protein: CASSVGGGYQPQHF. Full variable domain (missing parts from reference TRBV9 and TRBJ1-5): DSGVTQTPKHLITATGQRVTLRCSPRSGDLSVYWYQQSLDQGLQFLIQYYNGEERAKGNILERFSAQQFPDLHSELNLSSLELGDSALYFCASSVGGGYQPQHFGDGTRLSIL.

As DNA, the CDR3 is TGTGCCAGCAGGTACACCGAGGTGGAGGGGGCTTACGAGCAGTACTTC. Residues: CASRYTEVEGAYEQYF. The chain couples TRBV6-4 to TRBJ2-7, with D maybe TRBD1 (7 bases). The CDR3 sequence is 16 residues long. V lost 6 bases and J 4 bases, leaving 22 bases between the germline ends. Germline CDR1 MRHNA, CDR2 SNTAGT.

The table lists this clone with many counts. The CDR3 DNA reads TGCGCCAGCAGCCACAGGGTGGATAATTCACCCCTCCACTTT. This encodes CASSHRVDNSPLHF. This chain connects TRBV4-1 to TRBJ1-6, with a tentative D call TRBD1 (5 bases). Germline V gene data show CDR1 as MGHRA and CDR2 as YSYEKL. The CDR3 extends over 14 amino acids. V dropped 3 bases and J dropped 5 bases, with 8 bases sitting between them.